The TCR beta chain described here comes from a study of cytomegalovirus exposure and HLA in healthy donors. The PCR was carried out with 60 Vbeta primers and 13 Jbeta primers. The repertoire was sequenced with immunoSEQ multiplex PCR; TCRdb's copy has only in-frame clones and lacks some. The profile covers 55,000 to 75,000 clones, with about 77% appearing a single time and roughly 7.1% taken by the ten largest. Overall study findings and caveats: Later analysis identified about 17,000 TCR beta sequences associated with HLA alleles, using a false discovery rate threshold of 0.05. Presence/absence analyses supposed approximately even sequencing depth among donors. Earlier findings revealed that most TCR beta V segments proved productive either about 87% or about 30% of the time. Some TCR beta chains (164 of them) were listed as cytomegalovirus-associated.

Of note for this clone: Its antigen is unknown.

The specimen sequenced was PBMCs. This TCR was recovered from a man aged 25-40 years in good health and CMV-seropositive.

Here the CDR3 DNA reads TGCGCCAGCAGCTTGGTTGACAGGGTGAACACCGGGGAGCTGTTTTTT. It yields the protein CASSLVDRVNTGELFF. V is TRBV5-1 and J is TRBJ2-2; 7 nucleotides align to TRBD1. The CDR3 has 16 amino acids. CDR1 and CDR2 from the germline V gene are SGHRS and YFSETQ. Trimming removed 0 bases from V and 1 base from J; junction bases left unmatched: 3.